Presented here are 26 T cell receptor beta chains from one specimen sequenced in a study of shared T cell receptors in the human thymus. Libraries were prepared by immunoSEQ multiplex PCR; TCRdb keeps only in-frame clonotypes and omits some of them. The repertoire consists of about 540,000 clones, with about four fifths occurring once and the leading ten covering more than 0.01%. This same sample was also taken into another study, of human thymus T cells.

Sample: thymocytes. These receptors all come from a boy younger than two with a congenital heart defect.

This chain links TRBV10-3 with TRBJ2-7, with a possible D match to TRBD2 (6 bases). The ends were cut back, 4 bases at V and 5 bases at J, with 15 bases in the middle. The CDR3 runs to 14 residues. Germline-derived CDR1 and CDR2 are ENHRY and SYGVKD. The CDR3 DNA sequence: TGTGCCATCAGTGTCGGGGAGGTAGCGGACGAGCAGTACTTC. It translates to CAISVGEVADEQYF.

This chain connects TRBV19 to TRBJ2-7; 7 positions match TRBD1. V shed 10 bases and J 0 bases; nucleotides not matched to a gene: 9. The germline gives CDR1 LNHDA, CDR2 SQIVND (reference sequence). The CDR3 is 14 residues long. The CDR3 loop is CATRAGTASYEQYF. CDR3 nucleotide sequence: TGTGCCACCCGGGCTGGGACAGCCTCCTACGAGCAGTACTTC.

This clone has a single count. This chain joins TRBV14 and TRBJ2-7, with a tentative D call TRBD1 (5 bases). CDR3 size: 12 residues. The V end lost 4 bases, the J end lost 9 bases, and 13 bases lay between the germline ends. CDR1 and CDR2 (germline): SGHDN, FVKESK. CDR3 coding DNA: TGTGCCAGCAGCCCCGACAGATTAGTGCAGTACTTC. Its protein is CASSPDRLVQYF.

The genes are TRBV25-1 and TRBJ1-1; possible D gene TRBD1, 5 bases. The ends were cut back, 5 bases at V and 8 bases at J, with 12 bases in the middle. Germline lookup yields CDR1 MGHDK and CDR2 SYGVNS. This CDR3 has 12 residues. CDR3 protein: CASSRGRTEAFF. CDR3 sequence (DNA): TGTGCCAGCAGTAGAGGACGGACAGAAGCTTTCTTT.

The chain carries TRBV4-3 and TRBJ2-6, with TRBD1 matching 12 bases. Losses at the gene ends were 3 bases for V and 0 bases for J; bases not matched to a gene: 3. This CDR3 is 18 amino acids long. Germline V gene data show CDR1 as LGHNA and CDR2 as YSLEER. The CDR3 sequence: CASSQGTGGPSGANVLTF. CDR3 DNA: TGCGCCAGCAGCCAGGGGACAGGGGGCCCCTCTGGGGCCAACGTCCTGACTTTC.

The chain employs TRBV29-1 and TRBJ2-1; 9 bases line up with TRBD2. Per germline, CDR1 SQVTM and CDR2 ANQGSEA. The CDR3 loop spans 15 amino acids. J gave up 4 bases and V 2 bases, and 6 bases lay outside the gene matches. The CDR3 loop is CSVEIASGKYNEQFF. As DNA, the CDR3 is TGCAGCGTTGAAATAGCTAGCGGGAAATACAATGAGCAGTTCTTC.

The chain uses TRBV30 and TRBJ1-5; D is unclear. Germline CDR1 and CDR2: GTSNPN and SVGIG (reference sequence). The CDR3 is made up of 17 amino acids. Trimming took off 2 bases at V and 3 bases at J, with 20 bases between the two ends. As DNA, the CDR3 is TGTGCCTGGAGTACAGTCGGGAGACCCTGGTACAATCAGCCCCAGCATTTT. This codes for CAWSTVGRPWYNQPQHF. Full variable domain (outside the CDR3, taken from reference TRBV30 and TRBJ1-5): SQTIHQWPATLVQPVGSPLSLECTVEGTSNPNLYWYRQAAGRGLQLLFYSVGIGQISSEVPQNLSASRPQDRQFILSSKKLLLSDSGFYLCAWSTVGRPWYNQPQHFGDGTRLSIL.

A note on this clone: The same CDR3 arises from other DNA sequences in this sample as well. This chain connects TRBV19 to TRBJ1-1; D remains ambiguous. Per the germline V gene, CDR1 is LNHDA and CDR2 is SQIVND (reference sequence). V lost 6 bases, J lost 0 bases, and 5 bases lay in between. CDR3 length: 12 residues. The CDR3 DNA is TGTGCCAGTAGCACGGTGAACACTGAAGCTTTCTTT. It translates to CASSTVNTEAFF.

The CDR3 region is CASSPGLAGGPGTGELFF. CDR3 in DNA: TGCGCCAGCAGCCCGGGACTAGCGGGAGGACCGGGAACCGGGGAGCTGTTTTTT. The V gene is TRBV5-1, the J gene TRBJ2-2; 15 bases are a match to TRBD2. Trimming took 4 bases from V and 5 from J; bases not matched to a gene: 9. The CDR3 spans 18 residues. Germline CDR1 reads SGHRS; CDR2 reads YFSETQ.

This rearrangement joins TRBV5-1 to TRBJ1-1, with D maybe TRBD1 (6 bases). CDR1 SGHRS and CDR2 YFSETQ come from the germline V gene. The CDR3 consists of 15 residues. The V gene lost 0 bases and the J gene lost 1 base, with 10 bases spanning the gap. The CDR3 bases are TGCGCCAGCAGCTTGGAAGCAGGGGAGAACACTGAAGCTTTCTTT. Amino acid sequence: CASSLEAGENTEAFF.

This sequence joins TRBV6-1 and TRBJ1-1, with D hard to call. V was cut by 7 bases and J by 7 bases, with 19 bases left in between. The CDR3 length is 14 residues. From germline, CDR1 is MNHNS and CDR2 SASEGT. In DNA, the CDR3 is TGTGCCAGCACCCACGGGTTAAGACGGTATGAAGCTTTCTTT. Protein product: CASTHGLRRYEAFF.

The chain uses TRBV19 and TRBJ2-1; TRBD2 matches at 8 bases. The germline CDR1 and CDR2 sequences are LNHDA and SQIVND (reference sequence). The CDR3 consists of 13 residues. After removal of 5 bases from V and 7 bases from J, the junction contained 4 bases not matched to a gene. The CDR3 loop is CASSYRGGNEQFF. The CDR3 nucleotides are TGTGCCAGTAGTTATCGGGGGGGAAATGAGCAGTTCTTC.

The count of this clone is one. The chain combines TRBV7-9 with TRBJ2-5; 8 bases match TRBD1. The CDR3 has 14 amino acids. CDR1 and CDR2 from the germline V gene are SEHNR and FQNEAQ (reference sequence). V gave up 5 bases and J gave up 2 bases; unmatched junction bases: 4. Here the CDR3 reads CASSRDRIQETQYF. The CDR3, as DNA: TGTGCCAGCAGCCGGGACAGGATTCAAGAGACCCAGTACTTC.

This chain links TRBV6-5 with TRBJ2-7, with 7 bases aligning to TRBD2. This CDR3 has 14 residues. Germline CDR1 reads MNHEY; CDR2 reads SVGAGI. V lost 6 bases, J lost 1 base, and 6 bases stayed unmatched. This CDR3 reads CASRKRTRSYEQYF. The CDR3 bases are TGTGCCAGCAGGAAAAGGACTAGATCCTACGAGCAGTACTTC.

The rearrangement joins TRBV18 to TRBJ2-1; D possibly corresponds to TRBD2 (5 bases). The CDR3 contains 18 residues. Germline V gene sequence: CDR1 KGHSH, CDR2 LQKENI. V was pared by 0 bases and J by 0 bases, with 15 bases between. CDR3 amino acids: CASSPPSRPGNSYNEQFF. The CDR3 DNA reads TGTGCCAGCTCACCACCGAGTCGTCCGGGAAACTCCTACAATGAGCAGTTCTTC.

V gene TRBV15 combines with J gene TRBJ1-3, with 9 bases aligning to TRBD1. The V gene end was trimmed by 2 bases and the J gene end by 4 bases; junction bases not matched to a gene: 3. This CDR3 is 15 amino acids long. Germline values: CDR1 LNHNV, CDR2 YYDKDF (reference sequence). The CDR3 DNA reads as TGTGCCACCAGCAGATCACAGGGGGCGGGAAACACCATATATTTT. Encoded protein: CATSRSQGAGNTIYF.

This clone appeared once. This chain links TRBV14 with TRBJ2-2; tentatively, D is TRBD2 (6 bases). The CDR3 spans 14 residues. V lost 8 bases, J lost 4 bases, and 14 bases lay in between. The V gene's germline CDR1 is SGHDN and CDR2 FVKESK. CDR3 DNA sequence: TGTGCCAGCTTCGGACTAACCATCACCGGGGAGCTGTTTTTT. This gives the protein CASFGLTITGELFF.

V gene TRBV27 combines with J gene TRBJ2-3, with 10 bases matching TRBD1. The CDR3 spans 15 residues. The germline gives CDR1 MNHEY, CDR2 SMNVEV (reference sequence). J gave up 4 bases and V 6 bases, and 7 bases lay outside the gene matches. Here the CDR3 DNA reads TGTGCCAGCAGAATGACAGGGGGCTCCCCAGATACGCAGTATTTT. It translates to CASRMTGGSPDTQYF.

This clone was seen just once. The genes are TRBV6-1 and TRBJ1-3; 9 nucleotides match TRBD1. The germline CDR1 and CDR2 sequences are MNHNS and SASEGT. The CDR3 totals 17 residues. Trimming took 4 bases from V and 0 from J; bases not matched to a gene: 7. The CDR3 bases are TGTGCCAGCAGTGTTAAGGGGACAGGGCTCTCTGGAAACACCATATATTTT. Its protein product is CASSVKGTGLSGNTIYF.

The rearrangement links TRBV11-3 to TRBJ1-2; TRBD1 might be the D (5 bases). Germline V gives CDR1 SGHNT, CDR2 YENEEA. This CDR3 has 15 residues. V lost 2 bases, J lost 8 bases, and 18 bases lay in between. The CDR3 loop reads CASSLKGGQGGGYTF. CDR3 sequence (DNA): TGTGCCAGCAGCTTAAAGGGAGGGCAGGGAGGCGGCTACACCTTC. Based on the CDR3 plus reference TRBV11-3 and TRBJ1-2, the full variable domain is EAGVVQSPRYKIIEKKQPVAFWCNPISGHNTLYWYLQNLGQGPELLIRYENEEAVDDSQLPKDRFSAERLKGVDSTLKIQPAELGDSAVYLCASSLKGGQGGGYTFGSGTRLTVV.

The CDR3 bases are TGTGCCAGCAGGGGACAGGAAGATGCCGGGGAGCTGTTTTTT. This encodes CASRGQEDAGELFF. The chain links TRBV5-6 to TRBJ2-2; 8 nucleotides align to TRBD1. From germline, CDR1 is SGHDT and CDR2 YYEEEE. The J segment lost 6 bases and the V segment lost 5 bases, leaving 6 bases of the junction unmatched. The CDR3 is 14 residues long. The full variable domain, rest sourced from reference TRBV5-6 and TRBJ2-2, is DAGVTQSPTHLIKTRGQQVTLRCSPKSGHDTVSWYQQALGQGPQFIFQYYEEEERQRGNFPDRFSGHQFPNYSSELNVNALLLGDSALYLCASRGQEDAGELFFGEGSRLTVL.

CDR3 protein: CASSPTQGTSGNNNEQFF. CDR3 bases: TGTGCCAGCAGTCCAACCCAAGGGACTAGCGGGAATAACAATGAGCAGTTCTTC. This chain uses TRBV27 with TRBJ2-1, with TRBD2 identical over 13 bases. Germline CDR1 and CDR2: MNHEY and SMNVEV (reference sequence). The CDR3 totals 18 residues. Trimming removed 5 bases from V and 5 bases from J; junction bases left unmatched: 12.

As for this clone: The junction departs from germline at one end; a sequencing error may be responsible. In the same sample, other DNA sequences code for this CDR3. V and J are TRBV7-6 and TRBJ2-2; the match to TRBD1 covers 7 bases. CDR1 SGHVS and CDR2 FNYEAQ come from the germline V gene. The CDR3 runs 19 residues. This CDR3 is CASSTRDSPLQINTGELFF. CDR3 DNA sequence: TGCGCCAGCAGCACCCGGGACAGCCCATTACAAATAAACACCGGGGAGCTGTTTTTT.

This chain connects TRBV5-6 to TRBJ1-2; tentatively, D is TRBD1 (5 bases). Per germline, CDR1 SGHDT and CDR2 YYEEEE. The CDR3 runs to 15 residues. Trimming removed 0 bases from V and 5 bases from J, with 14 bases in between. In nucleotides, the CDR3 is TGTGCCAGCAGCTTGGCCAGCGGGGGTCGATATGGCTACACCTTC. Residues: CASSLASGGRYGYTF.

In its sample, this clone was seen once. The genes are TRBV5-4 and TRBJ1-4; D is perhaps TRBD1 (5 bases). The CDR3 loop spans 20 amino acids. Between the trimmed V and J ends, which lost 1 base and 0 bases, there was a span of 22 bases. Germline V gene lookup returns CDR1 SGHNT and CDR2 YYREEE (reference sequence). CDR3 sequence reads: CASSLRRGREFPSTNEKLFF. The CDR3 nucleotides read TGTGCCAGCAGCTTGCGAAGAGGCAGGGAATTTCCCTCAACTAATGAAAAACTGTTTTTT.

The genes are TRBV18 and TRBJ1-2; TRBD1 agrees at 11 bases. After removal of 3 bases from V and 9 bases from J, the junction contained 9 bases not matched to a gene. The CDR3 is made up of 15 amino acids. CDR1 and CDR2 from the germline V gene are KGHSH and LQKENI. CDR3 bases: TGTGCCAGCTCACCGGGGACAGGGGGACCCAGCAGCTACACCTTC. Protein product: CASSPGTGGPSSYTF.